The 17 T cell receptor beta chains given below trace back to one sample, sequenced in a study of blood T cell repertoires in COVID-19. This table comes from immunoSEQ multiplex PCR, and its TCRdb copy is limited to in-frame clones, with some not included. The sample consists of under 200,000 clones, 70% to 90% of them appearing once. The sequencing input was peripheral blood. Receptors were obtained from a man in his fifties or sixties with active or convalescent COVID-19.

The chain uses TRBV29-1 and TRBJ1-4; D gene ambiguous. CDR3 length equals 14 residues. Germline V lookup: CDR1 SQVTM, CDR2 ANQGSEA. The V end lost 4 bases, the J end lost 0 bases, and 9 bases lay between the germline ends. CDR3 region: CSVALGATNEKLFF. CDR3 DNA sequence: TGCAGCGTTGCGCTCGGTGCAACTAATGAAAAACTGTTTTTT.

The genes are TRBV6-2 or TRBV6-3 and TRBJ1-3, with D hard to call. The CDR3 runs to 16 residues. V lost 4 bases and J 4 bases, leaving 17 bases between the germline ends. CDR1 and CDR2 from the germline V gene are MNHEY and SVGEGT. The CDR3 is CASSLWVTGPGNTIYF. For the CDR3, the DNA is TGTGCCAGCAGTTTATGGGTAACTGGGCCCGGAAACACCATATATTTT.

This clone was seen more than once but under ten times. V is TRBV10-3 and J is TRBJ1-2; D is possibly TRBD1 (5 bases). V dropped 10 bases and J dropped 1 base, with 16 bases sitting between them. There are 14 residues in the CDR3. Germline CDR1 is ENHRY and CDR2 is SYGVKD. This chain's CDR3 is CATTPQGNNYGYTF. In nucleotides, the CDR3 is TGTGCCACAACGCCCCAGGGTAATAACTATGGCTACACCTTC.

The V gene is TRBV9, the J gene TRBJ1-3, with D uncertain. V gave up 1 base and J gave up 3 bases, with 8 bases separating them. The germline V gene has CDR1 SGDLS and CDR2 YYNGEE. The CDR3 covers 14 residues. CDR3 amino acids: CASSVIPSGNTIYF. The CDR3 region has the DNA TGTGCCAGCAGCGTAATTCCGAGTGGAAACACCATATATTTT.

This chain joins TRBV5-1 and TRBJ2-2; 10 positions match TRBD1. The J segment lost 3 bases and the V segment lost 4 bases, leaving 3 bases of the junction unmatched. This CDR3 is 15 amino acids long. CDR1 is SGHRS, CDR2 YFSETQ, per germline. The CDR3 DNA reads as TGCGCCAGCAGCGAGGGACAGGGGTACACCGGGGAGCTGTTTTTT. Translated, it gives CASSEGQGYTGELFF.

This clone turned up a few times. In DNA form, the CDR3 reads TGTGCCAGCAGCGCGCAACTAGGACAAGAGACCCAGTACTTC. Its protein product is CASSAQLGQETQYF. The V gene is TRBV11-1, the J gene TRBJ2-5; tentative D call: TRBD2 (5 bases). Per germline, CDR1 SGHAT and CDR2 FQDESV (reference sequence). V was trimmed by 5 bases and J by 2 bases, leaving 12 bases between them. This CDR3 is 14 amino acids long.

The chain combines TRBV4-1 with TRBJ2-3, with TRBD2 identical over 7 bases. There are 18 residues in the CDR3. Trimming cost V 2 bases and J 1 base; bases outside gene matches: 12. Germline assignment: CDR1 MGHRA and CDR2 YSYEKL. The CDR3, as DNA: TGCGCCAGCAGCCAATACCTGGGGGGGGGTTCCCGCACAGATACGCAGTATTTT. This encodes CASSQYLGGGSRTDTQYF.

The CDR3 DNA reads TGTGCCAGCAGCTTGGATACAGGGTGGGCCAACACTGAAGCTTTCTTT. Protein sequence: CASSLDTGWANTEAFF. V and J are TRBV5-6 and TRBJ1-1; a possible D gene is TRBD1 (6 bases). CDR1 SGHDT and CDR2 YYEEEE come from the germline V gene. Trimming shortened V by 0 bases and J by 2 bases, and 14 bases separated the two germline ends. The CDR3 length is 16 residues. Based on the CDR3 plus reference TRBV5-6 and TRBJ1-1, the full variable domain is DAGVTQSPTHLIKTRGQQVTLRCSPKSGHDTVSWYQQALGQGPQFIFQYYEEEERQRGNFPDRFSGHQFPNYSSELNVNALLLGDSALYLCASSLDTGWANTEAFFGQGTRLTVV.

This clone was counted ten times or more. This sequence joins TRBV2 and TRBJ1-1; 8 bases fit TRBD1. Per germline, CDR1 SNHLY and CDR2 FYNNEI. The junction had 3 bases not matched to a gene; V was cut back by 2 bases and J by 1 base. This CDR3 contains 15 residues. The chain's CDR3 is CASSEQGAGNTEAFF. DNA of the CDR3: TGTGCCAGCAGTGAACAGGGGGCCGGGAACACTGAAGCTTTCTTT.

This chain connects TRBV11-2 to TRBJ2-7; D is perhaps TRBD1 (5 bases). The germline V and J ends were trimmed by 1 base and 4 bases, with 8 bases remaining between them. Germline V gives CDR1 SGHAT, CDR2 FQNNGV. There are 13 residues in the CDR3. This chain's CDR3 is CASSLVRDYEQYF. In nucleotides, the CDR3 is TGTGCCAGCAGCTTAGTCAGGGATTACGAGCAGTACTTC.

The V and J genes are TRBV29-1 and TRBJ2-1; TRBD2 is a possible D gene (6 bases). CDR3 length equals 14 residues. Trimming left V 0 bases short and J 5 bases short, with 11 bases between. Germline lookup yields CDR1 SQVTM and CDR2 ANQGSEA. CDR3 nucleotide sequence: TGCAGCGTTGAAGATCGGGGACTCAACAATGAGCAGTTCTTC. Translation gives CSVEDRGLNNEQFF.

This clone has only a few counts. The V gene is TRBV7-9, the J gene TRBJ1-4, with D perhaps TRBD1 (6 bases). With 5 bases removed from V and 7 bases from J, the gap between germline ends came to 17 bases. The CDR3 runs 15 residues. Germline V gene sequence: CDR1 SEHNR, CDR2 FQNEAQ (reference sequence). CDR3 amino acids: CASSTLQGGVEKLFF. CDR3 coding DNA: TGTGCCAGCAGCACCCTACAGGGTGGTGTTGAAAAACTGTTTTTT.

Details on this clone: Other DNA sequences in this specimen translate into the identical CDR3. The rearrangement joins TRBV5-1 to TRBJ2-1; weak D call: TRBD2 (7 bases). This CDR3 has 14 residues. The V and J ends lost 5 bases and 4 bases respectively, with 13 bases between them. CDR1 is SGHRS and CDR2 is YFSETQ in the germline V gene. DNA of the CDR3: TGCGCCAGCAGTACGGGGGGCTCGTACAATGAGCAGTTCTTC. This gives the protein CASSTGGSYNEQFF.

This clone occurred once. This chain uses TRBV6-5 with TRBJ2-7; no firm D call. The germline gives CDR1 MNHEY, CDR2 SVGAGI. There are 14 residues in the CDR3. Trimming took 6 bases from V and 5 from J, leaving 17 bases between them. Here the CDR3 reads CASSALTLRDEQYF. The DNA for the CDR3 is TGTGCCAGCAGCGCCCTGACCCTTCGGGACGAGCAGTACTTC.

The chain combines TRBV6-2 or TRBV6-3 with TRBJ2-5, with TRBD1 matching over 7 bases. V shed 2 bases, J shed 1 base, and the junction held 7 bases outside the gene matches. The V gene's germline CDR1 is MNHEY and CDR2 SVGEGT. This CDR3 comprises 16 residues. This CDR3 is CASSYPVGQTQETQYF. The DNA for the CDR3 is TGTGCCAGCAGTTACCCCGTGGGACAGACCCAAGAGACCCAGTACTTC.

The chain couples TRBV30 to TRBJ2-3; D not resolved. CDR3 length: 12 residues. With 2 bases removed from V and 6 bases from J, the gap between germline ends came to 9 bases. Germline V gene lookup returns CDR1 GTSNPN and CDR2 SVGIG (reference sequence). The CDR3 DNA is TGTGCCTGGAGTAACTTGGGCGATACGCAGTATTTT. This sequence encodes CAWSNLGDTQYF.

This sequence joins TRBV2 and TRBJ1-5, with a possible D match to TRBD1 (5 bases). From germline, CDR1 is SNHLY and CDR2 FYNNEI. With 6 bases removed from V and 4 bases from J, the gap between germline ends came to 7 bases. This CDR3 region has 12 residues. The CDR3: CASRQGNQPQHF. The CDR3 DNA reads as TGTGCCAGCAGGCAGGGAAATCAGCCCCAGCATTTT.